These T cell receptor beta chains were read from a single sample in a study of blood T cell repertoires in COVID-19. The assay was immunoSEQ multiplex PCR, and TCRdb's table has in-frame clones only and misses some. This sample yields under 250,000 clones, of which 83% are seen a single time; more than 5.5% belongs to the top ten. Sequencing used peripheral blood. These receptors were collected from a human donor in a cohort sampled during active COVID-19. CDR3s include the opening cysteine and the closing phenylalanine or tryptophan. The D gene is left open where the match is weak.

V gene,D gene,CDR3 protein
TRBV27,TRBD2,CASSVASGIETQYF
TRBV3-1/TRBV3-2,TRBD2,CASSPPGLAEGTQYF
TRBV6-2/TRBV6-3,TRBD1,CASSYHTGQGIRVNVLTF
TRBV28,.,CASSLWTFEGNDEQYF
TRBV6-1,.,CASSDSPPRDSYTF
TRBV5-1,TRBD1,CASSVTGGSQNIQYF
TRBV2,TRBD1,CASSEQGAMGEQYF
TRBV10-3,TRBD1,CAISDSGQLNTEAFF
TRBV10-2,TRBD2,CASSPASGSGDTQYF
TRBV5-1,.,CASSLSVFSYEQYF
TRBV6-1,TRBD2,CASSEPGLDLYEQYF
TRBV10-3,TRBD1,CAISDRDRGLYGYTF
TRBV5-4,.,CASSLSGGRTNEKLFF
TRBV5-1,TRBD2,CASSLAVTPSGINEQFF
TRBV7-3,.,CASSRDINTEAFF
TRBV7-9,.,CASSLRGHSSYEQYF
TRBV5-1,TRBD2,CASRPSGTSYNEQFF
TRBV28,.,CASSPAPGHQPQHF
TRBV11-1,TRBD1,CASSLRRDRENEQYF